Following are 21 T cell receptor beta chains from one sample sequenced in a study of T cells after yellow fever vaccination. MiXCR, applied by TCRdb to the 5' RACE reads, yields one record per CDR3 protein. The sample consists of some 300,000 distinct CDR3 sequences, around 8.1% of them appearing once. Sequences were derived from PBMCs, sampled about 41 days after the first yellow fever vaccination. The receptors were sampled from a man aged 18 to 30 who received the YFV17D yellow fever vaccine.

This clonotype was recorded a few times. This chain links TRBV3-1 with TRBJ2-1, with D hard to call. V shed 0 bases and J shed 4 bases, with 13 bases lying between them. The CDR3 consists of 16 residues. The germline CDR1 and CDR2 sequences are LGHDT and YNNKEL (reference sequence). CDR3 sequence (DNA): TGTGCCAGCAGCCAAGAATTGGGCCACAGATACAATGAGCAGTTCTTC. Protein: CASSQELGHRYNEQFF.

This clonotype turned up a few times. CDR3 in amino acids: CSASRGSTYEQYV. CDR3 DNA sequence: TGCAGTGCTAGTCGCGGGAGCACCTACGAGCAGTACGTC. The chain uses TRBV20-1 and TRBJ2-7; 7 bases are a match to TRBD2. V gave up 3 bases and J gave up 2 bases; unmatched junction bases: 4. Per germline, CDR1 DFQATT and CDR2 SNEGSKA (reference sequence). This CDR3 has 13 amino acids.

The chain links TRBV7-2 to TRBJ2-2; D is tentatively TRBD1 or TRBD2 (5 bases each). Per germline, CDR1 SGHTA and CDR2 FQGNSA. V shed 2 bases and J shed 4 bases, with 17 bases lying between them. The CDR3 runs to 17 residues. CDR3 protein: CASSLRWQGRFTGELFF. The DNA of the CDR3 is TGTGCCAGCAGCTTACGGTGGCAGGGACGCTTCACCGGGGAGCTGTTTTTT.

The chain couples TRBV3-1 to TRBJ1-1, with no clear D. Trimming took 6 bases from V and 1 from J, leaving 12 bases between them. The CDR3 is 14 residues long. The germline V gene encodes CDR1 LGHDT and CDR2 YNNKEL (reference sequence). CDR3 sequence: CASRYRRGNTEAFF. DNA of the CDR3: TGTGCCAGCAGATATAGACGGGGGAACACTGAAGCTTTCTTT.

The rearrangement uses TRBV7-9 and TRBJ2-7; the D gene is possibly TRBD1 (6 bases). This CDR3 spans 15 amino acids. V lost 0 bases and J 5 bases, leaving 14 bases between the germline ends. CDR1 is SEHNR, CDR2 FQNEAQ, per germline (reference sequence). In DNA form, the CDR3 reads TGTGCCAGCAGCTTAGCAGGTTCAGGACAGAACGAGCAGTACTTC. This gives the protein CASSLAGSGQNEQYF. The entire variable domain, with the rest obtained from reference TRBV7-9 and TRBJ2-7, is as follows: DTGVSQNPRHKITKRGQNVTFRCDPISEHNRLYWYRQTLGQGPEFLTYFQNEAQLEKSRLLSDRFSAERPKGSFSTLEIQRTEQGDSAMYLCASSLAGSGQNEQYFGPGTRLTVT.

There are many counts of this clonotype. The chain is built from TRBV12-3 or TRBV12-4 and TRBJ2-7; no clear D gene. V was clipped by 3 bases and J by 3 bases, with 12 bases between them. The CDR3 consists of 14 residues. The chain's CDR3 is CASSFRPLDYEQYF. CDR3 DNA sequence: TGTGCCAGCAGTTTCAGGCCCTTGGACTACGAGCAGTACTTC.

The CDR3 DNA is TGCGCCAGCAGCTTCGGGCGGGGTTTCACTGAAGCTTTCTTT. Its protein product is CASSFGRGFTEAFF. This chain joins TRBV5-1 and TRBJ1-1; D is undetermined. CDR3 length: 14 residues. Per the germline V gene, CDR1 is SGHRS and CDR2 is YFSETQ. V shed 2 bases and J shed 4 bases, with 12 bases lying between them.

This clonotype has ten or more counts. This chain joins TRBV25-1 and TRBJ2-4, with D possibly matching TRBD1 (5 bases). CDR1 and CDR2 (germline): MGHDK, SYGVNS. The CDR3 is 15 amino acids. V was shortened by 3 bases and J by 1 base, with 10 bases between the two germline ends. In nucleotides, the CDR3 is TGTGCCAGCAGTGATCAGGGTATGGCCAAAAACATTCAGTACTTC. Translating gives CASSDQGMAKNIQYF. Together with reference TRBV25-1 and TRBJ2-4, the CDR3 gives the full variable domain: EADIYQTPRYLVIGTGKKITLECSQTMGHDKMYWYQQDPGMELHLIHYSYGVNSTEKGDLSSESTVSRIRTEHFPLTLESARPSHTSQYLCASSDQGMAKNIQYFGAGTRLSVL.

There are many counts of this clonotype. The rearrangement links TRBV7-9 to TRBJ1-5; D possibly corresponds to TRBD1 (5 bases). CDR1 SEHNR and CDR2 FQNEAQ come from the germline V gene (reference sequence). V gave up 4 bases and J gave up 5 bases, with 6 bases separating them. The CDR3 is 12 amino acids. The CDR3 DNA follows: TGTGCCAGCAGCTCAGGGTATCAGCCCCAGCATTTT. This translates into CASSSGYQPQHF.

The chain couples TRBV6-1 to TRBJ1-2, with D possibly matching TRBD1 (6 bases). V was trimmed by 3 bases and J by 4 bases, leaving 9 bases between them. Germline lookup yields CDR1 MNHNS and CDR2 SASEGT. This CDR3 is 13 amino acids long. The CDR3 DNA follows: TGTGCCAGCAGTGAGGGGGCTGGCTATGGCTACACCTTC. Protein: CASSEGAGYGYTF.

A note on this clonotype: The germline gene is not matched at one end of the junction; a read error may be the cause. This chain uses TRBV18 with TRBJ1-4; D not resolved. This CDR3 comprises 14 residues. Germline V CDR1 and CDR2: KGHSH, LQKENI. CDR3 amino acids: CARSLAFLHDQLCF. The CDR3 coding sequence is TGTGCCAGGTCACTGGCCTTCCTCCATGACCAACTGTGTTTT.

This clonotype was seen a few times. The gene calls are TRBV12-3 or TRBV12-4 and TRBJ1-2; 7 bases are shared with TRBD1. CDR3 size: 14 residues. V dropped 2 bases and J dropped 4; count of bases not matched to a gene: 4. The CDR3 DNA reads TGTGCCAGCAGTTTAAGGAGGGACAGCTATGGCTACACCTTC. Translating gives CASSLRRDSYGYTF.

This clonotype was detected only a few times. V is TRBV6-2 or TRBV6-3 and J is TRBJ2-7; 10 nucleotides match TRBD1. Per germline, CDR1 MNHEY and CDR2 SVGEGT. This CDR3 region has 15 residues. Trimming at V came to 7 bases and at J to 1 base, leaving 7 bases not matched to a gene. The CDR3 DNA reads TGTGCCAGCATTGTACGGGACAGGGGATCCTACGAGCAGTACGTC. Amino acids: CASIVRDRGSYEQYV.

The sample holds a few counts of this clonotype. CDR3 sequence reads: CATSDHPGQVDNEQFF. DNA for the CDR3: TGTGCCACCAGTGACCACCCGGGACAGGTGGACAATGAGCAGTTCTTC. V is TRBV24-1 and J is TRBJ2-1; 8 nucleotides align to TRBD1. Unmatched junction bases numbered 9, after V lost 4 bases and J lost 5 bases. CDR1 and CDR2 (germline): KGHDR, SFDVKD. The CDR3 covers 16 residues.

This clonotype was seen a handful of times. At one boundary the junction diverges from the germline segment, which might be a read error. The V gene is TRBV2, the J gene TRBJ2-1, with 16 bases fitting TRBD2. The CDR3 is made up of 18 amino acids. Germline V gives CDR1 SNHLY, CDR2 FYNNEI. As DNA, the CDR3 is TGTGCCATCAGTCCCACGGGACTAGCGGGGGGGTACTACAATGAGCAGTTCTTC. Translated, it gives CAISPTGLAGGYYNEQFF.

The table lists this clonotype with a few counts. The gene calls are TRBV5-4 and TRBJ2-7; TRBD1 matches 10 bases. The CDR3 totals 16 residues. Germline lookup yields CDR1 SGHNT and CDR2 YYREEE (reference sequence). J lost 4 bases, V lost 0 bases, and 7 bases had no gene match. The CDR3 loop is CASSLGGQGGSYEQYV. CDR3 bases: TGTGCCAGCAGCTTGGGTGGACAGGGGGGGTCTTACGAGCAGTACGTC.

The V call is TRBV6-1, the J call TRBJ1-5; 7 bases fit TRBD1. Germline V gene lookup returns CDR1 MNHNS and CDR2 SASEGT. The CDR3 has 13 residues. The V segment lost 6 bases and the J segment 7 bases; nucleotides outside the gene matches: 6. CDR3 sequence: CASRGDRVQPQHF. In DNA, the CDR3 is TGTGCCAGCAGGGGAGACAGGGTCCAGCCCCAGCATTTT.

This chain links TRBV20-1 with TRBJ2-3; 8 positions agree with TRBD2. Germline V gives CDR1 DFQATT, CDR2 SNEGSKA (reference sequence). The CDR3 has 13 amino acids. The CDR3 nucleotides read TGCAGCGGGGGGGGCGCAGGTACAGATACGCAGTATTTT. It yields the protein CSGGGAGTDTQYF.

This clonotype came up a few times. V is TRBV28 and J is TRBJ2-1; D call uncertain. There are 12 residues in the CDR3. With 1 base removed from V and 13 bases from J, the gap between germline ends came to 11 bases. Germline assignment: CDR1 MDHEN and CDR2 SYDVKM. The CDR3 region is CASSLSSAYQFF. The CDR3 DNA follows: TGTGCCAGCAGTTTATCCTCCGCCTACCAGTTCTTC.

This rearrangement joins TRBV12-3 or TRBV12-4 to TRBJ1-6; 7 bases are shared with TRBD1. V dropped 6 bases and J dropped 2; count of bases not matched to a gene: 4. CDR3 size: 15 residues. This CDR3 is CASSQGQAYNSPLHF. CDR3 sequence (DNA): TGTGCCAGCAGCCAAGGACAGGCCTATAATTCACCCCTCCACTTT.

This clonotype was counted many times. V usage is TRBV20-1 and J usage is TRBJ2-3, with 12 positions matching TRBD2. The CDR3 has 17 residues. Germline V gives CDR1 DFQATT, CDR2 SNEGSKA (reference sequence). V trimming: 1 base; J trimming: 4 bases; junction bases outside the gene matches: 9. CDR3 coding DNA: TGCAGTGCTAGAGGGGATCTAGCGGGGGGGCTTCCAGATACGCAGTATTTT. Its protein product is CSARGDLAGGLPDTQYF.